This record covers a single T cell receptor beta chain. This sample was taken from a study of T cell changes during pregnancy in multiple sclerosis. The data were produced by immunoSEQ multiplex PCR, yet TCRdb's version contains in-frame clones alone and is incomplete. Of more than 14,000 clones listed, 86% are singletons. Germline-derived CDR1 and CDR2 are SNHLY and FYNNEI. Trimming shortened V by 7 bases and J by 6 bases, and 10 bases separated the two germline ends. This CDR3 is 12 amino acids long. This receptor was identified in a female donor with multiple sclerosis, enrolled in a pregnancy study. Sequences were derived from CD8+ T cells from peripheral blood mononuclear cells, sampled in the first trimester of pregnancy. The rearrangement links TRBV2 to TRBJ1-5; D may be TRBD1 (5 bases). CDR3 nucleotide sequence: TGTGCCAGCACGGGGGGGGGTCAGCCCCAGCATTTT. Residues: CASTGGGQPQHF.